This T cell receptor (beta chain) came from a study of blood T cell repertoires in COVID-19. Trimming removed 6 bases at V and 2 bases at J, with 5 bases between. The germline gives CDR1 SEHNR, CDR2 FQNEAQ (reference sequence). CDR3 length: 13 residues. Method: immunoSEQ multiplex PCR; TCRdb's copy keeps in-frame clones and lacks some. Among 200,000 to 250,000 clones, roughly 76% were seen once, and the ten largest hold approximately 7.5%. The chain uses TRBV7-9 and TRBJ2-6; D gene uncertain. Sequencing was done on a sample of peripheral blood. The source is a woman of 80 years or more with COVID-19, enrolled during active disease. CDR3 region: CASSRAGANVLTF. DNA for the CDR3: TGTGCCAGCAGTCGCGCTGGGGCCAACGTCCTGACTTTC.